This T cell receptor beta chain was sequenced during a study of immune heterogeneity within non-small cell lung tumors. In its sample, this clonotype is medium-sized. The starting template was genomic DNA from bulk tumor, around 610 ng per sample. Each primary tumor yielded several biopsies, collected far apart from one another at surgery. Curative surgery was performed on patients who had untreated, newly diagnosed non-small cell lung cancer. In a multiplex PCR, 32 V and 13 J primers amplified TCR beta CDR3. TCRdb processed the multiplex PCR reads anew with MiXCR; each CDR3 protein has one entry. In the table there are about 3,300 distinct CDR3 sequences, 52% of which are singletons. V gave up 0 bases and J gave up 8 bases, with 13 bases separating them. CDR1 and CDR2 from the germline V gene are SGHDT and YYEEEE. The CDR3 consists of 14 residues.

The V call is TRBV5-6, the J call TRBJ2-3; D is unresolved. The source is a man between 60 and 70 years old with non-small cell lung cancer. Specimen: lung tumor tissue. CDR3 sequence (DNA): TGTGCCAGCAGCTTGGCCTCAGGATGGGCTACGCAGTATTTT. Protein sequence: CASSLASGWATQYF. The whole variable domain, remainder taken from reference TRBV5-6 and TRBJ2-3, is DAGVTQSPTHLIKTRGQQVTLRCSPKSGHDTVSWYQQALGQGPQFIFQYYEEEERQRGNFPDRFSGHQFPNYSSELNVNALLLGDSALYLCASSLASGWATQYFGPGTRLTVL.